This T cell receptor beta chain emerged from a study of early T cells in non-severe SARS-CoV-2 infection. Ten or more counts support this clonotype. MiXCR was run by TCRdb on the 5' RACE reads, yielding one entry per CDR3 protein. The table lists around 92,000 distinct CDR3 sequences, 9.5% to 11% of them singletons. J was trimmed by 4 bases and V by 1 base; bases with no gene match: 6. The V gene's germline CDR1 is SGHAT and CDR2 FQDESV (reference sequence). This CDR3 comprises 16 residues. Sequencing was done on a sample of whole blood. The sequence came from an adult who was a healthcare worker with PCR-confirmed SARS-CoV-2 infection or an uninfected control (not recorded which). This chain joins TRBV11-1 and TRBJ2-1; TRBD1 matches 8 bases. CDR3 amino acids: CASSLVARQGYNEQFF. In DNA, the CDR3 is TGTGCCAGCAGCTTAGTGGCTAGACAGGGGTACAATGAGCAGTTCTTC.